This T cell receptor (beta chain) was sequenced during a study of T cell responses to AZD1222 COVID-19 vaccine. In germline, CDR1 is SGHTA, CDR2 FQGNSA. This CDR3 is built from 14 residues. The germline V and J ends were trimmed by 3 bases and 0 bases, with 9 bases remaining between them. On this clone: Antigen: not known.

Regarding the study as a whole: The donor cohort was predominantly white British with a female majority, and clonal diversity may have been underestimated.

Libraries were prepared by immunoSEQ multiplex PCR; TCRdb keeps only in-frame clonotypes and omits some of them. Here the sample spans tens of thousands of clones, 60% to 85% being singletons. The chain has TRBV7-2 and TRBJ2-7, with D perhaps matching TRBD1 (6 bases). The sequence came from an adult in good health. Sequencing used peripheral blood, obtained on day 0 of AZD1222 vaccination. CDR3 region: CASSFQGSSYEQYF. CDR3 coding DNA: TGTGCCAGCAGCTTTCAGGGGAGCTCCTACGAGCAGTACTTC.